This T cell receptor beta chain appears in the sequencing data of a study of identical twins. This clonotype was seen only a few times. Its target is unknown. Regarding the study as a whole: Where out-of-frame alpha sequences were twin-shared, they showed excess low generation probability.

MiXCR, run by TCRdb on the 5' RACE reads, gives a single entry per CDR3 protein. The sample carries around 470,000 distinct CDR3 sequences, about 14% recorded once. The CDR3 contains 15 residues. CDR1 is LGHNA, CDR2 YSLEER, per germline. V was shortened by 1 base and J by 2 bases, with 11 bases between the two germline ends. These data were likewise used in another study, on yellow fever vaccine responses in identical twins.

The sample comprised CD4+ T cells sorted from blood. V and J are TRBV4-3 and TRBJ2-5, with a tentative D call TRBD1 (5 bases). The source is a young woman in good health. The CDR3 region is CASSQGPGAQETQYF. The CDR3 nucleotides are TGCGCCAGCAGCCAAGGCCCTGGGGCACAAGAGACCCAGTACTTC.